This TCR beta chain was observed in a study of shared clonotypes between healthy human individuals. Looking at the study overall: Used for every donor were three CD4 naive, three CD4 memory, two CD8 naive and one CD8 memory plate.

The CDR3 spans 13 residues. Trimming left V 1 base short and J 14 bases short, with 19 bases between. Looked up from germline, CDR1 is SQVTM and CDR2 is ANQGSEA. The authors divided CD4+ cells into CD45RA+ naive and CD45RA-negative memory subsets. TCRdb's table, derived via immunoSEQ multiplex PCR, lists solely in-frame clones and lacks some. The sample yields approximately 500,000 clones, 96% seen once. The J gene is TRBJ2-3, the V gene TRBV29-1; D is possibly TRBD2 (6 bases). The sample consisted of naive CD4+ T cells sorted from blood. Specified subset: CD45RA+ positively selected. This sequence originates from a woman in her thirties in good health. Here the CDR3 reads CSVEGRASPNLYF. The CDR3 DNA reads TGCAGCGTTGAAGGGAGGGCAAGCCCGAATTTGTATTTT.